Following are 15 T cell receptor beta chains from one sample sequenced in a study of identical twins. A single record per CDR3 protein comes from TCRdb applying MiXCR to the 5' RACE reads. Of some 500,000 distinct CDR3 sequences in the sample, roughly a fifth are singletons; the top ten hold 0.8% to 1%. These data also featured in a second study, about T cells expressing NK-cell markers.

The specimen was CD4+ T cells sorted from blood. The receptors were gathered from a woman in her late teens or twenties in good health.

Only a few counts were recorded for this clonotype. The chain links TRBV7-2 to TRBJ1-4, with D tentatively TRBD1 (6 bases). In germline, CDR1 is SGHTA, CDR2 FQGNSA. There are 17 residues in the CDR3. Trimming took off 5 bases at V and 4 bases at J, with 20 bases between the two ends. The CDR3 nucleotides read TGTGCCAGCAGCCCTCAAACAGGGCAAAGGGATAATGAAAAACTGTTTTTT. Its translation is CASSPQTGQRDNEKLFF.

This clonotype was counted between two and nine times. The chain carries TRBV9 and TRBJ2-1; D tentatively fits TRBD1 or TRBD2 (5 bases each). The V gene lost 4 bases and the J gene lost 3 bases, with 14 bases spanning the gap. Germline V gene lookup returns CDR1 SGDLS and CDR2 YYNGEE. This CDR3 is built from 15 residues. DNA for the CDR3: TGTGCCAGCAGCACCCGAGGGGAATTCTACAATGAGCAGTTCTTC. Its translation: CASSTRGEFYNEQFF.

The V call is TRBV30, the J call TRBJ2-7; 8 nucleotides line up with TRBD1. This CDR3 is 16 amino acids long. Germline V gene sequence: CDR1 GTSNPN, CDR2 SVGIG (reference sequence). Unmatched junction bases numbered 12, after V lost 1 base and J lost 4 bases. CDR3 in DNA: TGTGCCTGGAGTGCTGACAGGGGACGTTATATTTACGAGCAGTACTTC. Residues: CAWSADRGRYIYEQYF.

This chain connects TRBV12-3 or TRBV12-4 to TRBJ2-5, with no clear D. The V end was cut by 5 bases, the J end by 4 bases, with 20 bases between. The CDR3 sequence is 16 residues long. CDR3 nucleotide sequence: TGTGCCAGCAGTCTGTCCTCAAAGTTAAGAGGAGAGACCCAGTACTTC. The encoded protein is CASSLSSKLRGETQYF.

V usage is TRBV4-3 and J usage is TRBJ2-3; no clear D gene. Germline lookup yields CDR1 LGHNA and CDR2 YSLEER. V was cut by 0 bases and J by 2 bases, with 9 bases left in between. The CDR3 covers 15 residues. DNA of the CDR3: TGCGCCAGCAGCCAAGATTCCCTTGACACAGATACGCAGTATTTT. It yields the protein CASSQDSLDTDTQYF.

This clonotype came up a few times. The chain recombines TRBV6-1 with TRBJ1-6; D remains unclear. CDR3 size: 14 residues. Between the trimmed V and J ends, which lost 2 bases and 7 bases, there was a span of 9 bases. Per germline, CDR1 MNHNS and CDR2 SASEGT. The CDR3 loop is CASSEQGRNSPLHF. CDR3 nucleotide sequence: TGTGCCAGCAGTGAACAAGGTCGGAATTCACCCCTCCACTTT.

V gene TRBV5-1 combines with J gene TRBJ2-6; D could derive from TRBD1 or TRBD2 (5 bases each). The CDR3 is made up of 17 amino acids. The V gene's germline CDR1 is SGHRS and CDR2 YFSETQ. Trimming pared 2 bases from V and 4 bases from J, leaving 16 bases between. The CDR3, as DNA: TGCGCCAGCAGCTTTGGACTCCCAGGGCGAGGGGCCAACGTCCTGACTTTC. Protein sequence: CASSFGLPGRGANVLTF.

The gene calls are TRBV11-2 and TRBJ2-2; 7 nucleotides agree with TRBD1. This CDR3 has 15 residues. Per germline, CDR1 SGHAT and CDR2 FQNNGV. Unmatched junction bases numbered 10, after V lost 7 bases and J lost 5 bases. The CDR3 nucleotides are TGTGCCAGCACCCTGAACAGGGGATGGACCGGGGAGCTGTTTTTT. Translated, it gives CASTLNRGWTGELFF. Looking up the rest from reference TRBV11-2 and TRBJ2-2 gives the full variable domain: EAGVAQSPRYKIIEKRQSVAFWCNPISGHATLYWYQQILGQGPKLLIQFQNNGVVDDSQLPKDRFSAERLKGVDSTLKIQPAKLEDSAVYLCASTLNRGWTGELFFGEGSRLTVL.

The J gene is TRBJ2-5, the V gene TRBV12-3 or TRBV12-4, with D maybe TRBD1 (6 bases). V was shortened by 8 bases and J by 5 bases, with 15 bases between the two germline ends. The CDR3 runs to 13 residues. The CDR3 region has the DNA TGTGCCAGCCTGAGGGGACATTACGAGACCCAGTACTTC. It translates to CASLRGHYETQYF.

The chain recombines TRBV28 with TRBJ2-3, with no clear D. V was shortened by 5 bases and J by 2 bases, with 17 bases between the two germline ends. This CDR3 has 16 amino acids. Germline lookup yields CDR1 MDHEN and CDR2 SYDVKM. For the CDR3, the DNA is TGTGCCAGCAGTAGCCTAGGGCGGTCCCTCACAGATACGCAGTATTTT. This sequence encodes CASSSLGRSLTDTQYF.

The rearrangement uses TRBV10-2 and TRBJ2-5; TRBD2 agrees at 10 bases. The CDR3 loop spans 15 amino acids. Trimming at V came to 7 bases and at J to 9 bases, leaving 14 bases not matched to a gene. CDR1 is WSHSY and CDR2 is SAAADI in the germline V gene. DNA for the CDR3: TGCGCCAGCATGACTAGCGGGCCCTTCGTATTGTCCCAGTACTTC. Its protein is CASMTSGPFVLSQYF.

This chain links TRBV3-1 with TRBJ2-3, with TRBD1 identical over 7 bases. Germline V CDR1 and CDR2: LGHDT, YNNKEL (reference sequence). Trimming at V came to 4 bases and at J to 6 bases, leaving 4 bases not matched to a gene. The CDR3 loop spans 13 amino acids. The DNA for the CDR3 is TGTGCCAGCAGCCGGGACAGTCTGGATACGCAGTATTTT. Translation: CASSRDSLDTQYF.

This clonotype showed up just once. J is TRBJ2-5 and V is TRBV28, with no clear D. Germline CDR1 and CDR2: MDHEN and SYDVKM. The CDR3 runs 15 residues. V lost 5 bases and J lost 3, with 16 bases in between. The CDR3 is CASSTSGRGEETQYF. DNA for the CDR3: TGTGCCAGCAGTACCTCAGGTCGTGGGGAAGAGACCCAGTACTTC.

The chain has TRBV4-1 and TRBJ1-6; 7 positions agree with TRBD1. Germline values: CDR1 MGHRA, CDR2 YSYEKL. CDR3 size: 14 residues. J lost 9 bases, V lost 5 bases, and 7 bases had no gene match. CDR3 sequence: CASSSRQGTSPLHF. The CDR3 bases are TGCGCCAGCAGCTCCAGACAGGGTACTTCACCCCTCCACTTT.

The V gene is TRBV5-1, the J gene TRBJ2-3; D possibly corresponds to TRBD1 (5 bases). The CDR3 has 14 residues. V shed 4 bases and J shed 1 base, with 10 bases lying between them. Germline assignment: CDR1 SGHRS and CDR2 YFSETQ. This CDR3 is CASSIDRGTDTQYF. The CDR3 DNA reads TGCGCCAGCAGCATCGACAGAGGCACAGATACGCAGTATTTT.